This T cell receptor beta chain derives from a study of cytomegalovirus exposure and HLA in healthy donors. In the PCR, 60 Vbeta and 13 Jbeta primers were used. The assay was immunoSEQ multiplex PCR, and TCRdb's table has in-frame clones only and misses some. This sample carries about 94,000 clones, more than 75% of them seen once, and the ten largest clones take about 9.4%. CDR3 length: 13 amino acids. Unmatched junction bases numbered 2, after V lost 3 bases and J lost 9 bases. Germline V gives CDR1 KGHSH, CDR2 LQKENI. This chain uses TRBV18 with TRBJ2-7, with 13 nucleotides matching TRBD2. Sequenced material: PBMCs. This TCR derives from a human donor in good health. In nucleotides, the CDR3 is TGTGCCAGCTCACCGGGACTAGCGGGATTGCAGTACTTC. It is translated as CASSPGLAGLQYF.